This paragraph covers one TCR beta chain sequence. The data derive from a study of blood T cell repertoires in COVID-19. Assay used: immunoSEQ multiplex PCR; TCRdb lists only in-frame clones, some missing. The table lists around 200,000 clones, 85% of them singletons. The CDR3 runs to 15 residues. CDR1 and CDR2 (germline): SEHNR, FQNEAQ (reference sequence). The ends were cut back, 1 base at V and 6 bases at J, with 13 bases in the middle. Followed longitudinally, the Seattle patients had been enrolled during active infection. The chain joins TRBV7-9 to TRBJ2-1; D is perhaps TRBD1 (5 bases). This sequence originates from a person aged 70 to 85 with COVID-19, enrolled during active disease. Sequencing was carried out using peripheral blood. The CDR3 DNA reads as TGTGCCAGCAGCTTAGAGGGCTTGCAGGGCAATGAGCAGTTCTTC. Protein: CASSLEGLQGNEQFF.